These 3 T cell receptor beta chains were all obtained from the same sample, sequenced in a study of glioma-infiltrating T cells. Amplification of TCR alpha and beta CDR3 regions from RNA used iRepertoire nested multiplex PCR. TCRdb re-called the multiplex PCR reads through MiXCR, storing one row per CDR3 protein. The profile shows some 3,200 distinct CDR3 sequences, 15% to 20% of them singletons. The sample taken for sequencing was glioma tissue, nonneoplastic brain tissue, or PBMCs (not recorded which). Receptors were obtained from a human donor with low-grade glioma or glioblastoma, undergoing nonglioma brain surgery, or in good health (not recorded which).

Ten or more counts support this clonotype. The chain is built from TRBV12-3 or TRBV12-4 and TRBJ1-1, with D perhaps TRBD1 (5 bases). Trimming took off 4 bases at V and 2 bases at J, with 8 bases between the two ends. CDR3 length: 13 residues. The CDR3 DNA is TGTGCCAGCAGTTACCAGGGTAACACTGAAGCTTTCTTT. Amino acid sequence: CASSYQGNTEAFF.

This clonotype was seen many times. The chain joins TRBV29-1 to TRBJ1-2; unclear D gene. This CDR3 spans 11 amino acids. The germline CDR1 and CDR2 sequences are SQVTM and ANQGSEA. Trimming cost V 5 bases and J 2 bases, with 6 bases left between them. This chain's CDR3 is CSVRQNYGYTF. CDR3 DNA sequence: TGCAGCGTTCGGCAAAACTATGGCTACACCTTC.

By share, this clonotype counts as medium-sized. CDR3 amino acids: CASSYQRQDTLYV. CDR3 nucleotide sequence: TGTGCCAGCAGTTACCAGAGGCAGGACACCTTGTACGTC. V and J are TRBV6-6 and TRBJ2-7; D may be TRBD1 (5 bases). Between the trimmed V and J ends, which lost 2 bases and 12 bases, there was a span of 17 bases. The CDR3 extends over 13 amino acids. CDR1 is MNHNY and CDR2 is SVGAGI in the germline V gene (reference sequence).